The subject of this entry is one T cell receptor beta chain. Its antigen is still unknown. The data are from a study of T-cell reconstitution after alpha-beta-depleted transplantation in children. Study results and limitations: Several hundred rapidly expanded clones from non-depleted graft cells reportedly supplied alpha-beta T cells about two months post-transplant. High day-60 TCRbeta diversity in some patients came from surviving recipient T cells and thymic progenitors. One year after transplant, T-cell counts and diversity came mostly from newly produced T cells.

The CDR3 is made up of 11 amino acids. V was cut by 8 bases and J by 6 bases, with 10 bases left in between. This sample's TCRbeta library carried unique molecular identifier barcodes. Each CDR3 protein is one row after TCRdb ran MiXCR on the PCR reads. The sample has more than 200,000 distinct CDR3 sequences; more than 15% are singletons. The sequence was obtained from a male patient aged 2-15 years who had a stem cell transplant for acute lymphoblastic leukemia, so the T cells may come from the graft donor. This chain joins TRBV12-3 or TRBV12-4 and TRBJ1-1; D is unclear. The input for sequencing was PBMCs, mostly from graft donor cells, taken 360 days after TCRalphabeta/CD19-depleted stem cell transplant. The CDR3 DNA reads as TGTGCCAGCCACGCCAAATCTGAAGCTTTCTTT. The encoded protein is CASHAKSEAFF.